One and the same sample provided the 31 T cell receptor beta chains below, sequenced in a study of Graves' ophthalmopathy and Graves' hyperthyroidism. Amplification from RNA transcripts yielded the TCR beta CDR3 regions. First-round RT-PCR with HTBI primers preceded a second-round multiplex PCR. TCRdb reprocessed the multiplex PCR reads via MiXCR and lists one record per CDR3 protein. Of about 740,000 distinct CDR3 sequences listed, 40% are singletons. Sequencing input: peripheral blood. The receptors come from an adult man with Graves' ophthalmopathy.

CDR3 DNA: TGTGCCAGCAGTTACCGGGGAGGACAGGGGAGCTCCTACGAGCAGTACTTC. Translating it yields CASSYRGGQGSSYEQYF. J is TRBJ2-7 and V is TRBV19, with TRBD1 matching 9 bases. CDR3 size: 17 residues. Germline CDR1 is LNHDA and CDR2 is SQIVND (reference sequence). V trimming: 9 bases; J trimming: 0 bases; junction bases outside the gene matches: 15.

The chain combines TRBV7-6 with TRBJ2-7; the match to TRBD2 covers 7 bases. The CDR3 totals 18 residues. V shed 2 bases and J 2 bases; nucleotides not matched to a gene: 15. Germline V CDR1 and CDR2: SGHVS, FNYEAQ. CDR3: CASSLLDVAGAPPYEQYF. The CDR3 DNA reads as TGTGCCAGCAGCTTACTGGATGTCGCGGGAGCACCGCCCTACGAGCAGTACTTC.

V is TRBV29-1 and J is TRBJ1-1; possible D gene TRBD1, 6 bases. The CDR3 has 16 residues. Germline loops: CDR1 SQVTM, CDR2 ANQGSEA. The CDR3 sequence is CRPGAGILRMNTEAFF. The CDR3, as DNA: TGCAGGCCAGGGGCGGGAATCCTTCGGATGAACACTGAAGCTTTCTTT.

The V call is TRBV6-6, the J call TRBJ2-7, with 7 positions matching TRBD2. With V trimmed by 5 bases and J by 7 bases, 11 bases remained unmatched. CDR1 and CDR2 from the germline V gene are MNHNY and SVGAGI (reference sequence). CDR3 length: 14 amino acids. The DNA for the CDR3 is TGTGCCAGCAGTGAACGCCCCCTCGGGAGGGAGCAGTACTTC. Residues: CASSERPLGREQYF.

This clonotype was counted only a few times. J is TRBJ1-4 and V is TRBV20-1; D gene unclear. The CDR3 sequence is 14 residues long. V was trimmed by 3 bases and J by 8 bases, leaving 16 bases between them. Germline CDR1 and CDR2: DFQATT and SNEGSKA (reference sequence). CDR3 bases: TGCAGTGCTAGGGAGGACTCGTGGAACGAAAAACTGTTTTTT. This codes for CSAREDSWNEKLFF.

The chain links TRBV7-2 to TRBJ1-2, with 9 bases identical to TRBD1. The CDR3 has 15 residues. V gave up 5 bases and J gave up 6 bases; unmatched junction bases: 10. Germline CDR1 is SGHTA and CDR2 is FQGNSA. This CDR3 reads CASSDSGTGSHGYTF. In nucleotides, the CDR3 is TGTGCCAGCAGCGACTCCGGGACAGGGAGTCATGGCTACACCTTC.

This clonotype came up a few times. The CDR3 loop is CASSQGGRRYTF. In DNA form, the CDR3 reads TGTGCCAGCAGCCAGGGGGGAAGGCGCTACACCTTC. The V call is TRBV6-5, the J call TRBJ1-2; 7 positions agree with TRBD1. The CDR3 length is 12 residues. Trimming removed 6 bases from V and 9 bases from J; junction bases left unmatched: 7. The germline gives CDR1 MNHEY, CDR2 SVGAGI.

This clonotype was seen a single time. A clone one base away is much larger, so this may be a read error. The chain combines TRBV20-1 with TRBJ1-1; D gene unclear. V lost 6 bases, J lost 6 bases, and 17 bases lay in between. This CDR3 comprises 13 residues. CDR1 and CDR2 from the germline V gene are DFQATT and SNEGSKA (reference sequence). CDR3 DNA: TGCAGTGCCCAAAGGGTAAGCGGCTCTGAAGCTTTCTTT. It is translated as CSAQRVSGSEAFF.

Regarding this clonotype: The germline gene is not matched at one end of the junction; a read error may be the cause. The genes are TRBV10-2 and TRBJ1-5, with 7 bases matching TRBD1. Looked up from germline, CDR1 is WSHSY and CDR2 is SAAADI. This CDR3 is 15 amino acids long. In DNA, the CDR3 is TGTGCCAGCAGTGAAGAAGGGGGCCGCAATCAGCCCCAGCATTTT. Its protein product is CASSEEGGRNQPQHF.

The CDR3 sequence is CASSENREKTQYF. The CDR3 coding sequence is TGCGCCAGCAGTGAAAACAGAGAAAAGACCCAGTACTTC. The chain is built from TRBV10-2 and TRBJ2-5; unclear D gene. This CDR3 has 13 residues. Trimming left V 3 bases short and J 6 bases short, with 11 bases between. CDR1 is WSHSY, CDR2 SAAADI, per germline.

For this clonotype: This may be a read error, as it is one base from a much larger clone. The J gene is TRBJ2-2, the V gene TRBV29-1; D ambiguous. Deletions cut 7 bases from V and 4 bases from J, with 13 bases between. Germline loops: CDR1 SQVTM, CDR2 ANQGSEA. CDR3 length equals 13 residues. CDR3 residues: CSAGSLSTGELFF. Written as DNA, the CDR3 is TGCAGCGCGGGCAGTCTGAGCACCGGGGAGCTGTTTTTT.

CDR3 sequence reads: CSGRGEGTEAFF. CDR3 in DNA: TGCAGCGGGCGGGGGGAAGGGACTGAAGCTTTCTTT. This sequence joins TRBV29-1 and TRBJ1-1; D perhaps matches TRBD1 (5 bases). V was trimmed by 7 bases and J by 5 bases, leaving 14 bases between them. The CDR3 has 12 residues. The germline CDR1 and CDR2 sequences are SQVTM and ANQGSEA.

V gene TRBV20-1 combines with J gene TRBJ2-2; D unresolved. V shed 0 bases and J shed 7 bases, with 15 bases lying between them. This CDR3 has 15 residues. From germline, CDR1 is DFQATT and CDR2 SNEGSKA (reference sequence). This CDR3 is CSAREAGPVDGELFF. As DNA, the CDR3 is TGCAGTGCTAGAGAGGCAGGCCCCGTGGACGGGGAGCTGTTTTTT.

This clonotype was found many times. The V call is TRBV7-9, the J call TRBJ2-7; 12 positions match TRBD2. V dropped 3 bases and J dropped 2; count of bases not matched to a gene: 5. This CDR3 has 16 residues. Germline V gene data show CDR1 as SEHNR and CDR2 as FQNEAQ (reference sequence). Here the CDR3 DNA reads TGTGCCAGCAGCTTCGAACTAGCGGGAGGCCCCTACGAGCAGTACTTC. This gives the protein CASSFELAGGPYEQYF.

On this clonotype itself: This may be a read error: a much more frequent sequence differs by one nucleotide. The chain employs TRBV10-3 and TRBJ1-5; D remains ambiguous. V lost 6 bases, J lost 6 bases, and 12 bases lay in between. Germline V gene sequence: CDR1 ENHRY, CDR2 SYGVKD. This CDR3 contains 13 residues. The CDR3 DNA reads TGTGCCATCAGCCTAAGGTCTAGTCAGCCCCAGCATTTT. It is translated as CAISLRSSQPQHF.

In its sample, this clonotype was seen many times. This chain joins TRBV10-3 and TRBJ2-2, with D unresolved. This CDR3 has 13 residues. Germline loops: CDR1 ENHRY, CDR2 SYGVKD. V was pared by 10 bases and J by 1 base, with 10 bases between. The CDR3 region has the DNA TGTGCCACCTGGAGAGGGAACACCGGGGAGCTGTTTTTT. This translates into CATWRGNTGELFF.

Only a few counts were recorded for this clonotype. The rearrangement uses TRBV20-1 and TRBJ2-5; weak D call: TRBD2 (6 bases). The germline CDR1 and CDR2 sequences are DFQATT and SNEGSKA (reference sequence). With 6 bases removed from V and 1 base from J, the gap between germline ends came to 21 bases. CDR3 size: 16 residues. DNA for the CDR3: TGCAGTGCCAGACCCCGGCGGGGCGGGCTCCAAGAGACCCAGTACTTC. Translated: CSARPRRGGLQETQYF.

As concerns this clonotype: It is likely a read error, because the conserved phenylalanine at the end of the CDR3 is missing. The limits of the CDR3 on the DNA are not certain, so only TCRdb's listed CDR3 is given. CDR3 region: CASSASGTG. The chain recombines TRBV9 with TRBJ1-4; TRBD1, the table's D call, was not compared with the DNA. The CDR3 has 9 amino acids, counting both end residues. Germline CDR1 is SGDLS and CDR2 is YYNGEE.

This chain connects TRBV7-2 to TRBJ2-7; D gene uncertain. Trimming took 5 bases from V and 4 from J, leaving 15 bases between them. There are 14 residues in the CDR3. Germline V CDR1 and CDR2: SGHTA, FQGNSA. DNA for the CDR3: TGTGCCAGCAGCATCTCCGTAGAAAGGTACGAGCAGTACTTC. Protein sequence: CASSISVERYEQYF.

This chain links TRBV20-1 with TRBJ2-7, with TRBD2 matching over 7 bases. CDR1 is DFQATT and CDR2 is SNEGSKA in the germline V gene (reference sequence). There are 14 residues in the CDR3. V was clipped by 5 bases and J by 6 bases; unmatched bases: 13. CDR3 residues: CSASTSRPPSEQYF. The CDR3 DNA reads TGCAGTGCTTCGACTAGCCGGCCTCCGTCCGAGCAGTACTTC.

This clonotype was found once. The chain couples TRBV24-1 to TRBJ1-5, with D unclear. The CDR3 is 13 amino acids. V lost 12 bases and J 3 bases, leaving 14 bases between the germline ends. The germline CDR1 and CDR2 sequences are KGHDR and SFDVKD. The CDR3 here is CAWSGGNNQPQHF. As DNA, the CDR3 is TGTGCCTGGAGTGGAGGGAACAATCAGCCCCAGCATTTT.

This clonotype was seen a few times. The rearrangement joins TRBV5-5 to TRBJ1-3; D may be TRBD1 (5 bases). This CDR3 comprises 15 residues. Trimming took off 0 bases at V and 4 bases at J, with 11 bases between the two ends. Germline V gives CDR1 SGHKS, CDR2 YYEKEE (reference sequence). The CDR3 DNA is TGTGCCAGCAGCTTGGACCGGGCAGGGGGAAACACCATATATTTT. Protein product: CASSLDRAGGNTIYF.

The genes are TRBV20-1 and TRBJ1-1; TRBD1 might be the D (6 bases). The CDR3 runs 13 residues. The germline CDR1 and CDR2 sequences are DFQATT and SNEGSKA (reference sequence). Trimming removed 3 bases at V and 3 bases at J, with 11 bases between. In DNA form, the CDR3 reads TGCAGTGCTAGGGAACAGGGTTACACTGAAGCTTTCTTT. Translation: CSAREQGYTEAFF.

This clonotype appeared once. This chain connects TRBV12-3 or TRBV12-4 to TRBJ1-2, with D unresolved. This CDR3 is built from 12 residues. Deletions cut 8 bases from V and 6 bases from J, with 13 bases between. CDR3 sequence: CASRKRVHGYTF. The CDR3 DNA reads as TGTGCCAGCCGAAAAAGGGTGCATGGCTACACCTTC.

Points on this clonotype: The CDR3 ends on some other residue instead of the conserved phenylalanine or tryptophan, so this is likely a read error. The gene calls are TRBV7-9 and TRBJ2-5; D is uncertain. From germline, CDR1 is SEHNR and CDR2 FQNEAQ (reference sequence). The CDR3 is made up of 14 amino acids. The ends were cut back, 5 bases at V and 1 base at J, with 11 bases in the middle. CDR3 protein: CASSPSLGQETQYC. CDR3 bases: TGTGCCAGCAGCCCCTCTCTGGGCCAAGAGACCCAGTACTGC.

A note on this clonotype: Germline and junction disagree at one end, which may indicate a read error. The chain links TRBV25-1 to TRBJ2-7; D not certain. Germline assignment: CDR1 MGHDK and CDR2 SYGVNS. The CDR3 has 13 amino acids. CDR3: CASSGWDSYEQHF. DNA of the CDR3: TGTGCCAGCAGTGGCTGGGATTCCTACGAGCAGCACTTC.

At least ten counts were recorded for this clonotype. This chain joins TRBV7-9 and TRBJ1-4; D ambiguous. Germline assignment: CDR1 SEHNR and CDR2 FQNEAQ (reference sequence). The CDR3 contains 13 residues. The ends were cut back, 3 bases at V and 5 bases at J, with 7 bases in the middle. The CDR3 region is CASSLRANEKLFF. The DNA for the CDR3 is TGTGCCAGCAGCTTGAGGGCAAATGAAAAACTGTTTTTT.

V is TRBV19 and J is TRBJ2-5; D unresolved. Germline values: CDR1 LNHDA, CDR2 SQIVND (reference sequence). This CDR3 region has 15 residues. Trimming removed 5 bases from V and 8 bases from J, with 21 bases in between. The CDR3 bases are TGTGCCAGTAGTCCTCAGGCGGCGCAAGTCGAAACCCAGTACTTC. Its protein is CASSPQAAQVETQYF.

In its sample, this clonotype was seen many times. The rearrangement joins TRBV20-1 to TRBJ2-7; 9 bases are shared with TRBD2. This CDR3 contains 16 residues. The ends lost 6 bases at V and 2 bases at J; junction bases unmatched: 14. Germline V gene lookup returns CDR1 DFQATT and CDR2 SNEGSKA (reference sequence). CDR3 region: CSARDISGSWTYEQYF. The CDR3 DNA sequence: TGCAGTGCGCGGGACATTAGCGGGAGTTGGACCTACGAGCAGTACTTC.

This chain uses TRBV7-9 with TRBJ2-2; D gene unclear. The germline V gene encodes CDR1 SEHNR and CDR2 FQNEAQ (reference sequence). The CDR3 length is 13 residues. Trimming removed 5 bases from V and 7 bases from J, with 11 bases in between. The CDR3 DNA follows: TGTGCCAGCAGCCAGGAGTTTCTCGGGGAGCTGTTTTTT. The encoded protein is CASSQEFLGELFF.

This clonotype showed up just a few times. The genes are TRBV19 and TRBJ1-5, with unresolved D. Per the germline V gene, CDR1 is LNHDA and CDR2 is SQIVND (reference sequence). The CDR3 sequence is 15 residues long. The ends were cut back, 1 base at V and 7 bases at J, with 14 bases in the middle. CDR3 sequence: CASSIGGRGEQPQHF. The CDR3 bases are TGTGCCAGTAGTATAGGGGGTAGAGGAGAACAGCCCCAGCATTTT.